These 28 T cell receptor beta chains came from one sample sequenced in a study of tumor-infiltrating lymphocytes in localized non-small cell lung cancer. Generated by immunoSEQ multiplex PCR, the TCRdb table keeps only in-frame clones and is missing some. The repertoire holds about 6,000 clones, 76% seen once, with 6% in the top ten. The material sequenced was lung tumor tissue. The origin of the receptors is a human donor with non-small cell lung cancer.

The chain employs TRBV30 and TRBJ2-5, with 7 bases that match TRBD1. The CDR3 sequence is 12 residues long. Trimming took 5 bases from V and 5 from J; bases not matched to a gene: 5. Looked up from germline, CDR1 is GTSNPN and CDR2 is SVGIG (reference sequence). CDR3 bases: TGTGCCTGGGACAGGGATGTCGAGACCCAGTACTTC. It is translated as CAWDRDVETQYF.

In this sample, this clone turned up once. The chain combines TRBV14 with TRBJ2-1, with 12 bases matching TRBD2. Germline trimming cut 2 bases from V and 7 bases from J; bases unmatched to any gene: 9. This CDR3 spans 17 amino acids. Germline V gene sequence: CDR1 SGHDN, CDR2 FVKESK. CDR3 amino acids: CASSQTLTSGRDNEQFF. CDR3 in DNA: TGTGCCAGCAGCCAAACCCTGACTAGCGGGAGAGATAATGAGCAGTTCTTC. Full variable domain (remainder filled in from reference TRBV14 and TRBJ2-1): EAGVTQFPSHSVIEKGQTVTLRCDPISGHDNLYWYRRVMGKEIKFLLHFVKESKQDESGMPNNRFLAERTGGTYSTLKVQPAELEDSGVYFCASSQTLTSGRDNEQFFGPGTRLTVL.

This clone has a handful of counts. This chain joins TRBV12-1 and TRBJ1-2. TRBV12-1 is given as a pseudogene. The CDR3 contains 10 residues. For the CDR3, the DNA is TGTGCCAGCAGCTTTACATCCGGCACCTTC. Translated: CASSFTSGTF.

The gene calls are TRBV7-6 and TRBJ1-2; 9 nucleotides line up with TRBD1. This CDR3 comprises 13 residues. The junction had 2 bases not matched to a gene; V was cut back by 5 bases and J by 4 bases. CDR1 SGHVS and CDR2 FNYEAQ come from the germline V gene. The CDR3 reads CASSPGQGYGYTF. In DNA, the CDR3 is TGTGCCAGCAGCCCGGGACAGGGCTATGGCTACACCTTC.

This clone was detected a few times. V is TRBV27 and J is TRBJ2-2; 7 bases are shared with TRBD1. The germline CDR1 and CDR2 sequences are MNHEY and SMNVEV (reference sequence). The CDR3 extends over 17 amino acids. The V gene end was trimmed by 0 bases and the J gene end by 1 base; junction bases not matched to a gene: 5. The CDR3, as DNA: TGTGCCAGCAGTTTATCGCTGGGGACAGTGAACACCGGGGAGCTGTTTTTT. Encoded protein: CASSLSLGTVNTGELFF.

This chain links TRBV19 with TRBJ2-5; D possibly corresponds to TRBD1 (6 bases). Germline CDR1 and CDR2: LNHDA and SQIVND (reference sequence). The CDR3 has 14 residues. Trimming took off 1 base at V and 5 bases at J, with 11 bases between the two ends. As DNA, the CDR3 is TGTGCCAGTAGTATAGTGGGGGCCCCCGAGACCCAGTACTTC. Translating it yields CASSIVGAPETQYF.

The chain recombines TRBV28 with TRBJ1-6; D possibly corresponds to TRBD1 (5 bases). Per the germline V gene, CDR1 is MDHEN and CDR2 is SYDVKM. V was trimmed by 7 bases and J by 4 bases, leaving 14 bases between them. CDR3 size: 15 residues. CDR3 amino acids: CASIRGTDYNSPLHF. CDR3 nucleotides: TGTGCCAGCATTCGCGGGACGGATTATAATTCACCCCTCCACTTT.

This clone was seen more than once but under ten times. V gene TRBV19 combines with J gene TRBJ2-5; a possible D gene is TRBD1 (5 bases). CDR3 length: 15 residues. Trimming left V 6 bases short and J 2 bases short, with 16 bases between. Germline V lookup: CDR1 LNHDA, CDR2 SQIVND (reference sequence). The CDR3 DNA reads TGTGCCAGTAGGTCGCAGGGCCAAATACAAGAGACCCAGTACTTC. Amino acid sequence: CASRSQGQIQETQYF.

This clone was detected a few times. The CDR3 sequence: CASREDRVGYTF. The CDR3 region has the DNA TGCGCCAGCAGAGAAGACAGGGTGGGCTACACCTTC. The chain couples TRBV5-1 to TRBJ1-2; 7 bases agree with TRBD1. The germline V gene encodes CDR1 SGHRS and CDR2 YFSETQ. V gave up 5 bases and J gave up 8 bases; unmatched junction bases: 6. The CDR3 length is 12 residues.

The chain recombines TRBV19 with TRBJ2-1; TRBD2 aligns across 10 bases. Per the germline V gene, CDR1 is LNHDA and CDR2 is SQIVND (reference sequence). V lost 5 bases, J lost 5 bases, and 9 bases stayed unmatched. The CDR3 runs 16 residues. In DNA form, the CDR3 reads TGTGCCAGTAGTCGCCGTACTAGCGGGGTGGACAATGAGCAGTTCTTC. Its protein product is CASSRRTSGVDNEQFF.

The V and J genes are TRBV11-3 and TRBJ2-3; 7 bases are shared with TRBD2. V trimming: 8 bases; J trimming: 9 bases; junction bases outside the gene matches: 5. The CDR3 loop spans 11 amino acids. Germline V gene lookup returns CDR1 SGHNT and CDR2 YENEEA. CDR3 in amino acids: CASGLGGTQYF. The CDR3 DNA reads as TGTGCCAGCGGTCTGGGGGGGACGCAGTATTTT. Full variable domain (missing parts from reference TRBV11-3 and TRBJ2-3): EAGVVQSPRYKIIEKKQPVAFWCNPISGHNTLYWYLQNLGQGPELLIRYENEEAVDDSQLPKDRFSAERLKGVDSTLKIQPAELGDSAVYLCASGLGGTQYFGPGTRLTVL.

The chain is built from TRBV7-2 and TRBJ2-7, with a tentative D call TRBD2 (6 bases). The CDR3 loop spans 15 amino acids. CDR1 SGHTA and CDR2 FQGNSA come from the germline V gene. The V and J ends lost 5 bases and 6 bases respectively, with 20 bases between them. CDR3 residues: CASSLGRMVLGEQYF. As DNA, the CDR3 is TGTGCCAGCAGCCTAGGGAGGATGGTTTTAGGCGAGCAGTACTTC.

The chain links TRBV5-5 to TRBJ2-5, with TRBD2 matching 8 bases. The CDR3 contains 14 residues. The germline CDR1 and CDR2 sequences are SGHKS and YYEKEE (reference sequence). V was pared by 6 bases and J by 7 bases, with 11 bases of the junction left unmatched. The CDR3 DNA follows: TGTGCCAGCATCCCTAGCGGGTCTCAGACGACCCAGTACTTC. This sequence encodes CASIPSGSQTTQYF.

This clone was observed a single time. The chain uses TRBV9 and TRBJ2-7; TRBD1 aligns across 8 bases. The CDR3 has 15 amino acids. Per the germline V gene, CDR1 is SGDLS and CDR2 is YYNGEE. V was pared by 4 bases and J by 5 bases, with 11 bases of the junction left unmatched. CDR3 amino acids: CASSSDRALFNEQYF. CDR3 nucleotide sequence: TGTGCCAGCAGCTCGGACAGGGCCTTATTCAACGAGCAGTACTTC.

The V gene is TRBV19, the J gene TRBJ1-5; D not resolved. This CDR3 comprises 15 residues. Germline CDR1 and CDR2: LNHDA and SQIVND (reference sequence). V dropped 9 bases and J dropped 2 bases, with 17 bases sitting between them. The CDR3 coding sequence is TGTGCCAGCGCCGTCGAGGCTGCCGGCAATCAGCCCCAGCATTTT. Its translation is CASAVEAAGNQPQHF. Full variable domain (rest looked up from reference TRBV19 and TRBJ1-5): DGGITQSPKYLFRKEGQNVTLSCEQNLNHDAMYWYRQDPGQGLRLIYYSQIVNDFQKGDIAEGYSVSREKKESFPLTVTSAQKNPTAFYLCASAVEAAGNQPQHFGDGTRLSIL.

CDR3 region: CASSVAGLDTGELFF. For the CDR3, the DNA is TGTGCCAGCAGCGTAGCTGGGCTAGACACCGGGGAGCTGTTTTTT. This chain uses TRBV9 with TRBJ2-2; unclear D gene. The CDR3 is made up of 15 amino acids. V was shortened by 0 bases and J by 3 bases, with 9 bases between the two germline ends. Per the germline V gene, CDR1 is SGDLS and CDR2 is YYNGEE.

The chain couples TRBV5-6 to TRBJ2-5; 8 bases agree with TRBD1. After removal of 6 bases from V and 8 bases from J, the junction contained 18 bases not matched to a gene. The germline gives CDR1 SGHDT, CDR2 YYEEEE. The CDR3 extends over 16 amino acids. CDR3 nucleotides: TGTGCCAGCACCCCAGGCGTGGGCCAGGGGGCGCGAACCCAGTACTTC. Encoded protein: CASTPGVGQGARTQYF. Full variable domain (remainder filled in from reference TRBV5-6 and TRBJ2-5): DAGVTQSPTHLIKTRGQQVTLRCSPKSGHDTVSWYQQALGQGPQFIFQYYEEEERQRGNFPDRFSGHQFPNYSSELNVNALLLGDSALYLCASTPGVGQGARTQYFGPGTRLLVL.

This rearrangement joins TRBV6-1 to TRBJ1-5; 8 bases map to TRBD1. V was clipped by 9 bases and J by 7 bases; unmatched bases: 8. The CDR3 is 13 residues long. Per the germline V gene, CDR1 is MNHNS and CDR2 is SASEGT. CDR3 in DNA: TGTGCCAGTACGACAGGGGACGGGCAGCCCCAGCATTTT. Translation: CASTTGDGQPQHF.

V usage is TRBV27 and J usage is TRBJ2-6; the match to TRBD1 covers 8 bases. With 5 bases clipped from V and 0 bases from J, the junction kept 6 bases outside the gene matches. The CDR3 consists of 17 residues. Germline-derived CDR1 and CDR2 are MNHEY and SMNVEV (reference sequence). CDR3 in amino acids: CASSPGQAPSGANVLTF. CDR3 DNA: TGTGCCAGCAGTCCGGGACAGGCCCCCTCTGGGGCCAACGTCCTGACTTTC.

The gene calls are TRBV5-1 and TRBJ1-3; D unresolved. V lost 2 bases and J lost 0, with 9 bases in between. The CDR3 extends over 15 amino acids. Germline lookup yields CDR1 SGHRS and CDR2 YFSETQ. The CDR3 here is CASSFTASSGNTIYF. In DNA form, the CDR3 reads TGCGCCAGCAGCTTTACGGCCTCCTCTGGAAACACCATATATTTT.

V usage is TRBV9 and J usage is TRBJ2-7; 11 nucleotides align to TRBD1. Germline-derived CDR1 and CDR2 are SGDLS and YYNGEE. Trimming removed 3 bases from V and 3 bases from J; junction bases left unmatched: 5. The CDR3 length is 15 residues. The CDR3 nucleotides are TGTGCCAGCAGCGCAGGGGGGACAGGGGGCTACGAGCAGTACTTC. Protein: CASSAGGTGGYEQYF.

The chain is built from TRBV30 and TRBJ2-1; 8 positions match TRBD2. This CDR3 is built from 14 residues. In germline, CDR1 is GTSNPN, CDR2 SVGIG (reference sequence). J was trimmed by 5 bases and V by 5 bases; bases with no gene match: 8. DNA of the CDR3: TGTGCCTGGGAAAATAGCGGGACCAACAATGAGCAGTTCTTC. Its protein is CAWENSGTNNEQFF.

The chain joins TRBV6-6 to TRBJ1-1, with D unclear. V shed 4 bases and J shed 1 base, with 10 bases lying between them. Germline assignment: CDR1 MNHNY and CDR2 SVGAGI (reference sequence). The CDR3 has 14 amino acids. The CDR3 is CASSSPGWNTEAFF. In DNA form, the CDR3 reads TGTGCCAGCAGTTCTCCGGGATGGAACACTGAAGCTTTCTTT.

The rearrangement joins TRBV20-1 to TRBJ1-4; D uncertain. CDR1 is DFQATT, CDR2 SNEGSKA, per germline (reference sequence). The CDR3 sequence is 11 residues long. The germline V and J ends were trimmed by 5 bases and 5 bases, with 6 bases remaining between them. The chain's CDR3 is CSAYRNEKLFF. CDR3 in DNA: TGCAGTGCTTACCGGAATGAAAAACTGTTTTTT.

The chain joins TRBV18 to TRBJ2-1; 12 nucleotides line up with TRBD2. The CDR3 runs to 15 residues. V gave up 3 bases and J gave up 4 bases; unmatched junction bases: 1. Germline loops: CDR1 KGHSH, CDR2 LQKENI. Here the CDR3 DNA reads TGTGCCAGCTCACCCACTAGCGGGGGGTACAATGAGCAGTTCTTC. This encodes CASSPTSGGYNEQFF.

CDR3 region: CASSLQLKSGGVAGGTYEQYF. The CDR3 DNA reads as TGCGCCAGCAGCTTACAGTTAAAGTCGGGCGGCGTAGCGGGAGGAACCTACGAGCAGTACTTC. The chain uses TRBV5-1 and TRBJ2-7, with 10 bases lining up with TRBD2. From germline, CDR1 is SGHRS and CDR2 YFSETQ. The CDR3 has 21 residues. V dropped 2 bases and J dropped 2; count of bases not matched to a gene: 22.

The gene calls are TRBV18 and TRBJ2-6; D remains ambiguous. This CDR3 region has 16 residues. Germline-derived CDR1 and CDR2 are KGHSH and LQKENI. Deletions cut 4 bases from V and 0 bases from J, with 10 bases between. CDR3 DNA: TGTGCCAGCTCACACCAGATAACCTCTGGGGCCAACGTCCTGACTTTC. Amino acid sequence: CASSHQITSGANVLTF.

This rearrangement joins TRBV5-5 to TRBJ2-7; D gene ambiguous. Germline V lookup: CDR1 SGHKS, CDR2 YYEKEE (reference sequence). The CDR3 consists of 14 residues. With 0 bases removed from V and 4 bases from J, the gap between germline ends came to 11 bases. The CDR3: CASSLDYPWYEQYF. The CDR3 coding sequence is TGTGCCAGCAGCTTGGATTACCCCTGGTACGAGCAGTACTTC.